This T cell receptor beta chain was retrieved from a study of neoadjuvant anti-PD-1 for oral cavity cancer. About the study: Patients without progression received a fourth nivolumab dose around day 43, then surgical resection on days 50-56. The study's findings and limits: With a few patients per group, TCR findings need larger cohorts.

The CDR3 totals 13 residues. V lost 5 bases and J lost 8, with 15 bases in between. Germline loops: CDR1 MNHEY, CDR2 SMNVEV (reference sequence). Concerning this clone: Antigen specificity is unknown.

Libraries were prepared by immunoSEQ multiplex PCR; TCRdb keeps only in-frame clonotypes and omits some of them. The sample comprises more than 11,000 clones, over 55% of which are singletons, and roughly 3% rests with the top ten. Time point noted: after neoadjuvant nivolumab, at surgical resection. Patients were newly diagnosed with stage II-IVA oral cavity squamous cell carcinoma without prior systemic or radiation treatment. Patients had HPV-negative, locally advanced oral cavity squamous cell carcinoma. The sequencing used PBMCs, collected after nivolumab (anti-PD-1) treatment. The sequence came from a person between 40 and 80 years old with oral cavity squamous cell carcinoma. The chain is built from TRBV27 and TRBJ1-1; possible D gene TRBD1, 5 bases. The CDR3 bases are TGTGCCAGCAGTCCCCTATATGACAGAGAAGCTTTCTTT. Translated, it gives CASSPLYDREAFF.